The rows below give T cell receptor beta chains drawn from one sample of a study of beta chain features in type 1 diabetes. Some clones are missing from TCRdb's copy, which holds only in-frame ones; the method was immunoSEQ multiplex PCR. The data hold under 300,000 clones, with about 20% observed a single time. What was sequenced was naive CD4+ T cells from blood. The receptor set was obtained from a woman aged 40 to 50 with type 1 diabetes. The conserved cysteine and the conserved F or W are not part of the CDR3 here. Each record gives: CDR3 protein, V gene, J gene.

CDR3 protein: ASSSLVGTNEQF
V gene: TRBV27
J gene: TRBJ2-1

CDR3 protein: ATSSPGQQWGYT
V gene: TRBV15
J gene: TRBJ1-2

CDR3 protein: ASSRTGLSYNEQF
V gene: TRBV28
J gene: TRBJ2-1

CDR3 protein: ASSSGTGGTDTQY
V gene: TRBV5-1
J gene: TRBJ2-3

CDR3 protein: ASRTGQGADTQY
V gene: TRBV25-1
J gene: TRBJ2-3

CDR3 protein: ASSRTPNTEAF
V gene: TRBV19
J gene: TRBJ1-1

CDR3 protein: ASSESGQGGGQPQH
V gene: TRBV2
J gene: TRBJ1-5

CDR3 protein: ASSERQGLGYGYT
V gene: TRBV5-1
J gene: TRBJ1-2

CDR3 protein: ASSQVPAGQF
V gene: TRBV4-1
J gene: TRBJ2-1

CDR3 protein: ASSLESGNQPQH
V gene: TRBV5-1
J gene: TRBJ1-5

CDR3 protein: ASSVTGTPTYNEQF
V gene: TRBV11-3
J gene: TRBJ2-1

CDR3 protein: ASSSGEGGGTDTQY
V gene: TRBV5-1
J gene: TRBJ2-3

CDR3 protein: ASSWGTGASNQPQH
V gene: TRBV5-6
J gene: TRBJ1-5

CDR3 protein: ASSAHDRDDSPLH
V gene: TRBV28
J gene: TRBJ1-6

CDR3 protein: ASSLAGPEYME
V gene: TRBV5-1
J gene: TRBJ2-7

CDR3 protein: ASSLASRGPSSGNTIY
V gene: TRBV7-6
J gene: TRBJ1-3

CDR3 protein: ASSLARSYEQY
V gene: TRBV5-1
J gene: TRBJ2-7

CDR3 protein: ASRERPNTEAF
V gene: TRBV2
J gene: TRBJ1-1

CDR3 protein: ASRSQVNYGYT
V gene: TRBV9
J gene: TRBJ1-2

CDR3 protein: ASSGTEHQETQY
V gene: TRBV28
J gene: TRBJ2-5

CDR3 protein: ASSLDRGYEKLF
V gene: TRBV5-1
J gene: TRBJ1-4

CDR3 protein: ASSPLLSDRRPSYEQY
V gene: TRBV5-1
J gene: TRBJ2-7

CDR3 protein: ASSRSGGSYEQY
V gene: TRBV5-4
J gene: TRBJ2-7

CDR3 protein: ASSQDLASGGDTQY
V gene: TRBV4-3
J gene: TRBJ2-3

CDR3 protein: ASSSQGMDYEQY
V gene: TRBV2
J gene: TRBJ2-7

CDR3 protein: ASSLRRDGGMNTEAF
V gene: TRBV19
J gene: TRBJ1-1

CDR3 protein: ASSQAGDTEAF
V gene: TRBV4-2
J gene: TRBJ1-1

CDR3 protein: ASSRSAGTEAF
V gene: TRBV6-6
J gene: TRBJ1-1

CDR3 protein: ASSQEQAIYSNQPQH
V gene: TRBV4-2
J gene: TRBJ1-5

CDR3 protein: ASSSGQGAYEQY
V gene: TRBV6-5
J gene: TRBJ2-7

CDR3 protein: SGTQQDYTEAF
V gene: TRBV29-1
J gene: TRBJ1-1

CDR3 protein: AYRDRGRSNQPQH
V gene: TRBV30
J gene: TRBJ1-5

CDR3 protein: ASSSPQGPDTQY
V gene: TRBV28
J gene: TRBJ2-3

CDR3 protein: ASSELGQANTGELF
V gene: TRBV2
J gene: TRBJ2-2

CDR3 protein: ASSLYSRGHGYT
V gene: TRBV28
J gene: TRBJ1-2

CDR3 protein: AWSVQGTNTEAF
V gene: TRBV30
J gene: TRBJ1-1

CDR3 protein: ASSLGDRDSPLH
V gene: TRBV7-9
J gene: TRBJ1-6

CDR3 protein: ASSRRAIRQETQY
V gene: TRBV5-6
J gene: TRBJ2-5

CDR3 protein: ASSLTGLGGNEQF
V gene: TRBV7-3
J gene: TRBJ2-1

CDR3 protein: ASSQDTSGALYQETQY
V gene: TRBV4-1
J gene: TRBJ2-5

CDR3 protein: ASTRLADLQETQY
V gene: TRBV9
J gene: TRBJ2-5

CDR3 protein: ASSVAEGVPPTQY
V gene: TRBV9
J gene: TRBJ2-5

CDR3 protein: AWSVTRTGELF
V gene: TRBV30
J gene: TRBJ2-2

CDR3 protein: ASSVQIPGANVLT
V gene: TRBV9
J gene: TRBJ2-6